The next 13 T cell receptor beta chains were all read from a single sample in a study of post-analysis software for immune sequencing data. General observations from the study: Relative to controls, patients had about five TRBV segments at higher frequency, with TRBV5-6, TRBV5-1 and TRBV20-1 among these.

Antigen specificity for these receptors is unknown. cDNA libraries for TCR beta contained unique molecular identifiers. MiXCR, run by TCRdb on the PCR reads, gives a single entry per CDR3 protein. The sample records fewer than 850,000 distinct CDR3 sequences, around 45% being singletons. Sequenced material: blood. All receptors derive from a girl aged 10-17 years with multiple sclerosis.

This clonotype appeared a few times. The V call is TRBV7-2, the J call TRBJ1-5, with 7 bases aligning to TRBD1. V lost 6 bases, J lost 10 bases, and 15 bases stayed unmatched. Germline V gene sequence: CDR1 SGHTA, CDR2 FQGNSA. The CDR3 has 15 amino acids. The CDR3 here is CASSLDRRTIEPQHF. The CDR3 coding sequence is TGTGCCAGCAGTCTGGACAGGCGGACGATCGAACCCCAGCATTTT.

The rearrangement links TRBV13 to TRBJ1-2; D is unclear. The V gene lost 5 bases and the J gene lost 4 bases, with 17 bases spanning the gap. Looked up from germline, CDR1 is PRHDT and CDR2 is FYEKMQ (reference sequence). The CDR3 loop spans 15 amino acids. The DNA of the CDR3 is TGTGCCAGCAGCCTTATCCAACCCTCAAGCTATGGCTACACCTTC. It yields the protein CASSLIQPSSYGYTF.

V gene TRBV28 combines with J gene TRBJ2-1, with unresolved D. The DNA end lines up better with TRBJ2-7; the J call may be wrong. This CDR3 region has 15 residues. CDR1 and CDR2 from the germline V gene are MDHEN and SYDVKM. As DNA, the CDR3 is TGTGCCAGCAGTTTAGGGGTGCGCTCCTACAATGAGCAGTACTTC. Translated, it gives CASSLGVRSYNEQYF.

The V gene is TRBV5-1, the J gene TRBJ2-1; 10 bases align to TRBD2. There are 15 residues in the CDR3. Looked up from germline, CDR1 is SGHRS and CDR2 is YFSETQ. V gave up 3 bases and J gave up 2 bases; unmatched junction bases: 2. CDR3 in amino acids: CASSYGLAAYNEQFF. CDR3 nucleotides: TGCGCCAGCAGCTACGGACTAGCGGCCTACAATGAGCAGTTCTTC.

In this sample, this clonotype turned up a few times. DNA for the CDR3: TGTGCCAGCAGCGGGGGCCCGGATCAGCCCCAGCATTTT. Translating gives CASSGGPDQPQHF. The chain is built from TRBV7-2 and TRBJ1-5, with D perhaps matching TRBD1 (6 bases). Germline V CDR1 and CDR2: SGHTA, FQGNSA. There are 13 residues in the CDR3. Trimming pared 5 bases from V and 5 bases from J, leaving 10 bases between.

The table lists this clonotype with a few counts. The chain links TRBV29-1 to TRBJ2-1, with 10 bases identical to TRBD1. The CDR3 length is 13 residues. J lost 4 bases, V lost 7 bases, and 4 bases had no gene match. Germline-derived CDR1 and CDR2 are SQVTM and ANQGSEA. The CDR3: CSGRDRGYNEQFF. Written as DNA, the CDR3 is TGCAGCGGCCGGGACAGGGGATACAATGAGCAGTTCTTC.

The gene calls are TRBV11-2 and TRBJ2-4; weak D call: TRBD2 (6 bases). Near its end, the DNA agrees better with TRBJ2-5, so the J call may be wrong. Germline V gives CDR1 SGHAT, CDR2 FQNNGV. The CDR3 length is 15 residues. The chain's CDR3 is CASSSVGGSLGTQYF. For the CDR3, the DNA is TGTGCCAGCAGCTCCGTGGGAGGTAGCCTAGGGACCCAGTACTTC.

This sequence joins TRBV20-1 and TRBJ2-1, with TRBD2 matching over 10 bases. This CDR3 contains 15 residues. Germline trimming cut 3 bases from V and 7 bases from J; bases unmatched to any gene: 9. Germline V gene data show CDR1 as DFQATT and CDR2 as SNEGSKA (reference sequence). DNA of the CDR3: TGCAGTGCTAGGGACTCTAGCGGGGGCCAAAATGAGCAGTTCTTC. This translates into CSARDSSGGQNEQFF.

The V and J genes are TRBV24-1 and TRBJ2-3; 8 nucleotides match TRBD1. J gave up 1 base and V 7 bases, and 6 bases lay outside the gene matches. The CDR3 runs to 15 residues. The germline gives CDR1 KGHDR, CDR2 SFDVKD. The CDR3 sequence: CATSPTGVGTDTQYF. CDR3 nucleotide sequence: TGTGCCACCAGCCCGACAGGGGTCGGCACAGATACGCAGTATTTT.

This clonotype was observed many times. V gene TRBV11-3 combines with J gene TRBJ2-5; no firm D call. This CDR3 contains 14 residues. Deletions cut 5 bases from V and 4 bases from J, with 14 bases between. Germline CDR1 and CDR2: SGHNT and YENEEA. Here the CDR3 DNA reads TGTGCCAGCAGCCCATACGACACAACAGAGACCCAGTACTTC. Amino acid sequence: CASSPYDTTETQYF.

The chain recombines TRBV20-1 with TRBJ2-7, with a possible D match to TRBD2 (5 bases). Trimming cost V 3 bases and J 6 bases, with 9 bases left between them. Germline V CDR1 and CDR2: DFQATT, SNEGSKA (reference sequence). The CDR3 is 11 amino acids. The CDR3 reads CSASPGGEQYF. The CDR3 bases are TGCAGTGCTAGTCCCGGAGGCGAGCAGTACTTC.

This clonotype was counted a few times. The V and J genes are TRBV6-5 and TRBJ1-4; D possibly corresponds to TRBD1 (5 bases). The V gene's germline CDR1 is MNHEY and CDR2 SVGAGI. Trimming cost V 6 bases and J 4 bases, with 15 bases left between them. The CDR3 has 15 amino acids. The CDR3 sequence is CASSLSGRHNEKLFF. CDR3 DNA: TGTGCCAGCAGCCTATCGGGACGGCATAATGAAAAACTGTTTTTT.

Concerning this clonotype: Relative to the germline gene, one junction end is altered; a read error may explain this. The V and J genes are TRBV20-1 and TRBJ2-1; D is unclear. Germline assignment: CDR1 DFQATT and CDR2 SNEGSKA (reference sequence). The CDR3 sequence is 15 residues long. CDR3 protein: CSVRRRISSYNEQFF. In DNA form, the CDR3 reads TGCAGTGTTAGACGTCGGATTAGCTCCTACAATGAGCAGTTCTTC.